This T cell receptor (beta chain) was sequenced for a study of early T cells in non-severe SARS-CoV-2 infection. The wider study: The authors sequenced bulk RNA from unsorted whole blood, leaving chains unpaired. General study findings and limits: Private and CD4 specificities were missed by VDJdb matching, which favored anti-spike CD8 responses.

This clonotype was counted ten times or more. Its antigen is not known. V dropped 6 bases and J dropped 0; count of bases not matched to a gene: 16. The CDR3 loop spans 18 amino acids. The germline gives CDR1 SEHNR, CDR2 FQNEAQ (reference sequence). Each single cDNA molecule received a unique molecular identifier. TCRdb used MiXCR to reprocess the 5' RACE reads, holding one entry per CDR3 protein. The sample lists 40,000 to 50,000 distinct CDR3 sequences, approximately 7.1% seen once, with roughly 5% in the top ten. The receptor was isolated from an adult who was a healthcare worker with PCR-confirmed SARS-CoV-2 infection or an uninfected control (not recorded which). The sample taken for sequencing was whole blood. J is TRBJ1-1 and V is TRBV7-9; 7 nucleotides agree with TRBD1. The chain's CDR3 is CASRTRGFEGAVNTEAFF. The CDR3 nucleotides read TGTGCCAGCAGGACAAGGGGCTTTGAGGGGGCGGTGAACACTGAAGCTTTCTTT.